This T cell receptor (beta chain) was obtained from a study of technical replicates of blood from several donors. Repertoires were generated with immunoSEQ multiplex PCR, while TCRdb's copy carries only in-frame clones and drops some. The sample has about 88,000 clones, roughly 92% seen once. The germline gives CDR1 SGHNT, CDR2 YENEEA. With V trimmed by 5 bases and J by 4 bases, 9 bases remained unmatched. CDR3 size: 16 residues. The chain uses TRBV11-3 and TRBJ2-5; TRBD2 matches 11 bases. This receptor was obtained from a human donor in good health. The material sequenced was T cells isolated from PBMCs. CDR3: CASSRTGTSGGETQYF. CDR3 nucleotides: TGTGCCAGCAGCCGTACCGGGACTAGCGGCGGAGAGACCCAGTACTTC.